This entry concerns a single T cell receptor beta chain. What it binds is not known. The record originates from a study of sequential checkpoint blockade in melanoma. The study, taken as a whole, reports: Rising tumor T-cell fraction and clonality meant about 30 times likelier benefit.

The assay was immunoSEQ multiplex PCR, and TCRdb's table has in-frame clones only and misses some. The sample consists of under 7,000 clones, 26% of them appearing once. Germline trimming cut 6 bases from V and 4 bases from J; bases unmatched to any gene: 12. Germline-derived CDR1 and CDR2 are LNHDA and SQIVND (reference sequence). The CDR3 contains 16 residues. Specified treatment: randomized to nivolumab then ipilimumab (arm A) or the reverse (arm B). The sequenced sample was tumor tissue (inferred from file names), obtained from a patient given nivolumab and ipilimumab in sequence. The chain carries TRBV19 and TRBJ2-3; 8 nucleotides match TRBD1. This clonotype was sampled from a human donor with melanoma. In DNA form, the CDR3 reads TGTGCCAGTAGCCAAACCACAGGGGGAGGTTCAGATACGCAGTATTTT. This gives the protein CASSQTTGGGSDTQYF.